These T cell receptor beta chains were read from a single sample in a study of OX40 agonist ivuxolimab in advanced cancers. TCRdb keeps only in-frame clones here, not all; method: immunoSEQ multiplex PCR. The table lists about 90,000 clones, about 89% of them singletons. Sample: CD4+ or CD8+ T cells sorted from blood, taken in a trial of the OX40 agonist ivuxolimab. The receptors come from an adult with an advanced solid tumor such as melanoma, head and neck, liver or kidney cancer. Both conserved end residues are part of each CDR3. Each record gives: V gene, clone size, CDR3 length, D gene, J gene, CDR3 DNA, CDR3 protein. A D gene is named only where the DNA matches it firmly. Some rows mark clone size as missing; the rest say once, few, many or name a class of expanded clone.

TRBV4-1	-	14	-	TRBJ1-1	TGCGCCAGCAGCCGCTCGCAGGGGTCCCCTGAAGCTTTCTTT	CASSRSQGSPEAFF
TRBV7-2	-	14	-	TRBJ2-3	TGTGCCAGCAGCTTGGGACACCTCACAGATACGCAGTATTTT	CASSLGHLTDTQYF
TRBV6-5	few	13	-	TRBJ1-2	TGTGCCAGCAGCCCCGGACAGAACTATGGCTACACCTTC	CASSPGQNYGYTF
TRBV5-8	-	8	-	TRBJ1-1	TGTGCCAGCAGGCTGGCTTTCTTT	CASRLAFF
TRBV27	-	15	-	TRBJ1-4	TGTGCCAGCAGTTTAGATCGGGGGGCTAATGAAAAACTGTTTTTT	CASSLDRGANEKLFF
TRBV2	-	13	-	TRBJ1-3	TGTGCCAGCAGTGACAGGGCTGGAAACACCATATATTTT	CASSDRAGNTIYF
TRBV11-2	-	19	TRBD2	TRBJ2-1	TGTGCCAGCAGCTTAAAGCTTCTATGGGGACTAGCGACCTACAATGAGCAGTTCTTC	CASSLKLLWGLATYNEQFF
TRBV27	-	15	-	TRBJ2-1	TGTGCCAGCAGTTTAAAGATTGGGTCCTACAATGAGCAGTTCTTC	CASSLKIGSYNEQFF
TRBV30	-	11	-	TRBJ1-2	TGTGCCTGGAGTCAGGGCTATGGCTACACCTTC	CAWSQGYGYTF
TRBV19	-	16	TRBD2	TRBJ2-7	TGTGCCAGCACCGGGACTACCCTCACCGGGGGATACGAGCAGTACTTC	CASTGTTLTGGYEQYF
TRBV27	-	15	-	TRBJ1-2	TGTGCCAGCAGTTACCAACCTCAGGGTAACTATGGCTACACCTTC	CASSYQPQGNYGYTF
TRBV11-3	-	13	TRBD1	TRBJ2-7	TGTGCCAGCACCTGGACAGGGGCGGGGGAGCAGTACTTC	CASTWTGAGEQYF
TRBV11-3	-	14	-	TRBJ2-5	TGTGCCAGCAGCCCCCCGACGGGCCAAGAGACCCAGTACTTC	CASSPPTGQETQYF
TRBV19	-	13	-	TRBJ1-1	TGTGCCAGTAGTATACGGGGGAACACTGAAGCTTTCTTT	CASSIRGNTEAFF
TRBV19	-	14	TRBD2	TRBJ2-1	TGTGCCAGTAATCGCGGGAGGGTCCACAATGAGCAGTTCTTC	CASNRGRVHNEQFF
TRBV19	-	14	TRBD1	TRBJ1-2	TGTGCCAGTAGTATCGTGGACAGGGGGCATGGCTACACCTTC	CASSIVDRGHGYTF
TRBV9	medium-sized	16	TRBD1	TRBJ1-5	TGTGCCAGCAGCGCAGGCGGGCAGGGGGCGGATCAGCCCCAGCATTTT	CASSAGGQGADQPQHF
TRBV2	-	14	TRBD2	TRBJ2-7	TGTGCCAGCACTCCGGGACTAGCGGTTTACGAGCAGTACTTC	CASTPGLAVYEQYF
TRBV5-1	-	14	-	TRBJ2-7	TGCGCCAGCAGCAAGGCCCAGGCCTCCTACGAGCAGTACTTC	CASSKAQASYEQYF
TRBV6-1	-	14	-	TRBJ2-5	TGTGCCAGCAGTGAAGGACCAGCAGAAGAGACCCAGTACTTC	CASSEGPAEETQYF
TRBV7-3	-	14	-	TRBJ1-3	TGTGCCAGCAGAACGGGGGACTCTGGAAACACCATATATTTT	CASRTGDSGNTIYF
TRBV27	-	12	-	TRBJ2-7	TGTGCCAGCAGCCGAACAGGGAACGAGCAGTACTTC	CASSRTGNEQYF
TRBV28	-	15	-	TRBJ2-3	TGTGCCAGCAGTTTTGGGCGGGTTGGGACAGATACGCAGTATTTT	CASSFGRVGTDTQYF
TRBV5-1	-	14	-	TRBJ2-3	TGCGCCAGCAGCCCGCCGAGTTCCACAGATACGCAGTATTTT	CASSPPSSTDTQYF
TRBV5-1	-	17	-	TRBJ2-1	TGCGCCAGCAGCTCCCGCACCGGGACTGGGGTCTACAATGAGCAGTTCTTC	CASSSRTGTGVYNEQFF
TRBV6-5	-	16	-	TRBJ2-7	TGTGCCAGCAGTTACTGGGGCCTGAGGGGGGGCTACGAGCAGTACTTC	CASSYWGLRGGYEQYF
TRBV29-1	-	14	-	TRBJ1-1	TGCAGCGTTCGGGGGGGCACGGGCAACACTGAAGCTTTCTTT	CSVRGGTGNTEAFF
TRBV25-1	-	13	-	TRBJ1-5	TGTGCCAGCAGTGGGACAGCAGATCAGCCCCAGCATTTT	CASSGTADQPQHF
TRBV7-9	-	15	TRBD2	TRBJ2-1	TGTGCCAGCAGCAAGACTAGCGGGAGGTACAATGAGCAGTTCTTC	CASSKTSGRYNEQFF
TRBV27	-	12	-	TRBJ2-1	TGTGCCAGCAGTTTAGACTCTAATGAGCAGTTCTTC	CASSLDSNEQFF
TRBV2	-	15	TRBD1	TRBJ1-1	TGTGCCAACTCGATACAAGCGCCGGGACAGGCTGAAGCTTTCTTT	CANSIQAPGQAEAFF
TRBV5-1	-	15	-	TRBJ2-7	TGCGCCAGCAGCTTGGCCGGGGGTACACCCTACGAGCAGTACTTC	CASSLAGGTPYEQYF
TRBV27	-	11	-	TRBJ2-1	TGTGCCAGCAGTTTTTACAATGAGCAGTTCTTC	CASSFYNEQFF
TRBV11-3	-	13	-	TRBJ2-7	TGTGCCAGCAGCTTAGCCTCAACCTACGAGCAGTACTTC	CASSLASTYEQYF
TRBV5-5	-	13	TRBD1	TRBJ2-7	TGTGCCAGCAGCCGTCCCGGGACAGGGGAGCAGTACTTC	CASSRPGTGEQYF
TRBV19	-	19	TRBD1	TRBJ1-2	TGTGCCAGTACCATGATCAGGGGGCGAAGCCCCTTAGCTAACTATGGCTACACCTTC	CASTMIRGRSPLANYGYTF
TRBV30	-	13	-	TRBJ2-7	TGTGCCTGGAGTGTTTTGTGGTCCTACGAGCAGTACTTC	CAWSVLWSYEQYF
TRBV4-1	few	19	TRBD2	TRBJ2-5	TGCGCCAGCAGCCACCCCGGACTAGCGGGAGGGCCTAACCAAGAGACCCAGTACTTC	CASSHPGLAGGPNQETQYF
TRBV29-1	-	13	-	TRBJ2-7	TGCAGCGTTGCGGACATTGCCTCCTACGAGCAGTACTTC	CSVADIASYEQYF
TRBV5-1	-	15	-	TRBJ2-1	TGCGCCAGCAGCTTGACGGCTAGCTCTTACAATGAGCAGTTCTTC	CASSLTASSYNEQFF
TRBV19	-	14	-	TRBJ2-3	TGTGCCAGTAGTATAGAGGGGGGCACAGATACGCAGTATTTT	CASSIEGGTDTQYF
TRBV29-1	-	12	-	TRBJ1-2	TGCAGCGTTGAATTACAGAAGGATGGCTACACCTTC	CSVELQKDGYTF
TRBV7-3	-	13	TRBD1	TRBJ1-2	TGTGCCAGCAGCCCCGGACAGGGATATGGCTACACCTTC	CASSPGQGYGYTF
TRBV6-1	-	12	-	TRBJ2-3	TGTGCCAGCAGTGAATTCCTGGATACGCAGTATTTT	CASSEFLDTQYF
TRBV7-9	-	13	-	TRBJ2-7	TGTGCCAGCAGCCGCCCCGGACCGGGCGAGCAGTACTTC	CASSRPGPGEQYF
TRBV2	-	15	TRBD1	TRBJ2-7	TGTGCCAGCAGTGATCTGGGACAGACTACCTACGAGCAGTACTTC	CASSDLGQTTYEQYF
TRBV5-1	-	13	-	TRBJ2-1	TGCGCCAGCGGTGAGGGACCTGGACTCGAGCAGTTCTTC	CASGEGPGLEQFF
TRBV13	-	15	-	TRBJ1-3	TGTGCCAGCAGCTTAACCCGGACAGTTGGAAACACCATATATTTT	CASSLTRTVGNTIYF
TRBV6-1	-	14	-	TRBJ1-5	TGTGCCAGCAGTAGCGGGACAACGGCTAGTCCCCAGCATTTT	CASSSGTTASPQHF
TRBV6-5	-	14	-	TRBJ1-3	TGTGCCGCCAGCGATGGGTTCTCTGGAAACACCATATATTTT	CAASDGFSGNTIYF
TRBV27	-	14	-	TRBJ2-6	TGTGCCAGCAGTTTCGGCTCTGGGGCCAACGTCCTGACTTTC	CASSFGSGANVLTF
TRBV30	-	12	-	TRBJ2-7	TGTGCCTGGACGGACTCATCCTACGAGCAGTACTTC	CAWTDSSYEQYF
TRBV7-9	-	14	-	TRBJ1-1	TGTGCCAGCAGCTCGCTAGGCGTCTCGGGTGAAGCTTTCTTT	CASSSLGVSGEAFF